Below, 27 T cell receptor beta chains from the same sample are listed, as sequenced in a study of blood T cell repertoires in COVID-19. Only in-frame clones appear in the TCRdb table, and some are missing; sequencing was by immunoSEQ multiplex PCR. The sample comprises some 160,000 clones, about four fifths of which are singletons, and approximately 14% rests with the top ten. The sample taken for sequencing was peripheral blood. These TCRs come from an elderly woman with acute or convalescent COVID-19.

The chain carries TRBV19 and TRBJ2-1, with TRBD1 identical over 11 bases. The CDR3 contains 17 residues. The ends lost 2 bases at V and 4 bases at J; junction bases unmatched: 7. Germline lookup yields CDR1 LNHDA and CDR2 SQIVND (reference sequence). The CDR3 loop reads CASSIRRTGGPYNEQFF. Written as DNA, the CDR3 is TGTGCCAGTAGTATAAGGCGGACAGGGGGCCCTTACAATGAGCAGTTCTTC.

This clone was seen only a few times. The chain couples TRBV29-1 to TRBJ2-7, with D possibly TRBD1 on 5 matching bases. Germline assignment: CDR1 SQVTM and CDR2 ANQGSEA. The CDR3 consists of 12 residues. V lost 0 bases, J lost 3 bases, and 6 bases lay in between. The CDR3 loop is CSVEDDSYEQYF. Written as DNA, the CDR3 is TGCAGCGTTGAAGACGACAGCTACGAGCAGTACTTC.

In its sample, this clone was seen once. The CDR3 sequence is CASTSIVDTEAFF. Written as DNA, the CDR3 is TGTGCCAGCACCAGTATCGTCGACACTGAAGCTTTCTTT. The rearrangement links TRBV6-5 to TRBJ1-1, with D unclear. Trimming left V 7 bases short and J 3 bases short, with 12 bases between. The germline gives CDR1 MNHEY, CDR2 SVGAGI. The CDR3 consists of 13 residues.

The chain combines TRBV25-1 with TRBJ1-6; the D is unclear. V was trimmed by 5 bases and J by 5 bases, leaving 7 bases between them. CDR3 length equals 13 residues. Germline assignment: CDR1 MGHDK and CDR2 SYGVNS. The CDR3 coding sequence is TGTGCCAGCAGTAAGTCGGATAATTCACCCCTCCACTTT. As protein: CASSKSDNSPLHF.

V gene TRBV7-2 combines with J gene TRBJ1-5, with a weak D call TRBD1 (5 bases). V was trimmed by 5 bases and J by 2 bases, leaving 19 bases between them. Germline lookup yields CDR1 SGHTA and CDR2 FQGNSA. The CDR3 runs to 17 residues. The CDR3 reads CASSQGIEGGGNQPQHF. CDR3 nucleotide sequence: TGTGCCAGCAGCCAGGGCATTGAGGGAGGTGGCAATCAGCCCCAGCATTTT.

This clone has just a few counts. The genes are TRBV11-1 and TRBJ1-2, with 8 bases identical to TRBD1. V was clipped by 4 bases and J by 2 bases; unmatched bases: 3. The germline V gene encodes CDR1 SGHAT and CDR2 FQDESV (reference sequence). The CDR3 runs to 14 residues. Here the CDR3 reads CASSSGQENYGYTF. CDR3 nucleotides: TGTGCCAGCAGCTCGGGACAGGAAAACTATGGCTACACCTTC.

This chain connects TRBV18 to TRBJ1-5, with D hard to call. From germline, CDR1 is KGHSH and CDR2 LQKENI. V was shortened by 1 base and J by 5 bases, with 12 bases between the two germline ends. The CDR3 loop spans 15 amino acids. The CDR3 DNA reads as TGTGCCAGCTCACCACGAGGTGGCCTTTATCAGCCCCAGCATTTT. It specifies CASSPRGGLYQPQHF. Filled out from reference TRBV18 and TRBJ1-5, the complete variable domain reads NAGVMQNPRHLVRRRGQEARLRCSPMKGHSHVYWYRQLPEEGLKFMVYLQKENIIDESGMPKERFSAEFPKEGPSILRIQQVVRGDSAAYFCASSPRGGLYQPQHFGDGTRLSIL.

The chain has TRBV19 and TRBJ2-5; the match to TRBD1 covers 7 bases. The CDR3 has 16 residues. Germline V gene lookup returns CDR1 LNHDA and CDR2 SQIVND (reference sequence). The J segment lost 4 bases and the V segment lost 3 bases, leaving 11 bases of the junction unmatched. The CDR3 protein is CASSMRLTGVGETQYF. CDR3 DNA: TGTGCCAGTAGTATGAGGCTCACAGGGGTGGGAGAGACCCAGTACTTC.

The chain carries TRBV28 and TRBJ2-2, with TRBD2 matching 7 bases. This CDR3 comprises 19 residues. Trimming removed 0 bases from V and 0 bases from J; junction bases left unmatched: 10. Germline CDR1 MDHEN, CDR2 SYDVKM. CDR3 in amino acids: CASSLWRERLITNTGELFF. The DNA of the CDR3 is TGTGCCAGCAGTTTATGGCGGGAGCGCTTAATCACGAACACCGGGGAGCTGTTTTTT.

The rearrangement joins TRBV4-1 to TRBJ2-7; 11 positions agree with TRBD1. Germline values: CDR1 MGHRA, CDR2 YSYEKL. This CDR3 comprises 16 residues. V trimming: 4 bases; J trimming: 3 bases; junction bases outside the gene matches: 8. CDR3 protein: CASSRGQGASFYEQYF. For the CDR3, the DNA is TGCGCCAGCAGCCGAGGACAGGGGGCCTCCTTCTACGAGCAGTACTTC.

This clone was found a few times. The gene calls are TRBV21-1 and TRBJ2-3; no check of the table's D call, TRBD2, against the DNA was made. TRBV21-1 corresponds to a pseudogene. The CDR3 runs to 16 residues. Here the CDR3 DNA reads TGTGCCAGCAGCAAAGATGGCGGGGGTTGCACAGATACGCAGTATTTT. Translation: CASSKDGGGCTDTQYF.

The chain has TRBV5-1 and TRBJ2-7; D is possibly TRBD2 (6 bases). Trimming shortened V by 7 bases and J by 6 bases, and 20 bases separated the two germline ends. This CDR3 contains 14 residues. Per germline, CDR1 SGHRS and CDR2 YFSETQ. The CDR3: CASVLTGGVIEQYF. The CDR3 DNA follows: TGCGCCAGCGTCTTAACCGGGGGAGTTATCGAGCAGTACTTC.

This chain joins TRBV11-2 and TRBJ2-5; D remains ambiguous. V lost 0 bases and J 7 bases, leaving 12 bases between the germline ends. Germline V gene lookup returns CDR1 SGHAT and CDR2 FQNNGV. The length of the CDR3 is 14 residues. CDR3 loop: CASSLDSFSVTQYF. DNA for the CDR3: TGTGCCAGCAGCTTAGATAGTTTTTCCGTGACCCAGTACTTC. Complete variable domain (other parts from reference TRBV11-2 and TRBJ2-5): EAGVAQSPRYKIIEKRQSVAFWCNPISGHATLYWYQQILGQGPKLLIQFQNNGVVDDSQLPKDRFSAERLKGVDSTLKIQPAKLEDSAVYLCASSLDSFSVTQYFGPGTRLLVL.

The chain uses TRBV5-1 and TRBJ2-1, with a tentative D call TRBD2 (6 bases). Germline CDR1 SGHRS, CDR2 YFSETQ. This CDR3 has 19 amino acids. The V end was cut by 6 bases, the J end by 0 bases, with 25 bases between. This CDR3 is CASKPGLAGPHFSYNEQFF. The CDR3 DNA is TGCGCCAGCAAGCCCGGACTTGCGGGACCTCATTTCTCCTACAATGAGCAGTTCTTC.

This rearrangement joins TRBV2 to TRBJ1-5; the D gene is possibly TRBD1 (6 bases). The CDR3 has 14 amino acids. CDR1 is SNHLY, CDR2 FYNNEI, per germline. V was trimmed by 2 bases and J by 4 bases, leaving 9 bases between them. The CDR3 bases are TGTGCCAGCAGTGAAAGGGGGGGGAATCAGCCCCAGCATTTT. Its translation: CASSERGGNQPQHF. Full variable domain (rest looked up from reference TRBV2 and TRBJ1-5): EPEVTQTPSHQVTQMGQEVILRCVPISNHLYFYWYRQILGQKVEFLVSFYNNEISEKSEIFDDQFSVERPDGSNFTLKIRSTKLEDSAMYFCASSERGGNQPQHFGDGTRLSIL.

This clone showed up just a few times. V and J are TRBV12-3 or TRBV12-4 and TRBJ2-5; D ambiguous. Trimming removed 4 bases at V and 5 bases at J, with 8 bases between. CDR3 size: 12 residues. CDR3 loop: CASSYDSETQYF. The CDR3, as DNA: TGTGCCAGCAGTTATGATAGTGAGACCCAGTACTTC.

The chain carries TRBV12-3 or TRBV12-4 and TRBJ2-7, with D perhaps TRBD1 (6 bases). The CDR3 totals 13 residues. V was shortened by 2 bases and J by 5 bases, with 10 bases between the two germline ends. The CDR3 DNA is TGTGCCAGCAGTTTAAACAGGGCCCACGAGCAGTACTTC. Translating it yields CASSLNRAHEQYF.

The gene calls are TRBV23-1 and TRBJ2-7; 7 bases are a match to TRBD1. TRBV23-1 has ORF status, its function being uncertain. This CDR3 region has 15 residues. J was trimmed by 0 bases and V by 2 bases; bases with no gene match: 4. In DNA, the CDR3 is TGCGCCAGCAGTCAACCCGGACAGGTCTCCTACGAGCAGTACTTC. Translated, it gives CASSQPGQVSYEQYF.

J is TRBJ2-1 and V is TRBV18; maybe TRBD2 (7 bases). This CDR3 spans 16 amino acids. Deletions cut 3 bases from V and 5 bases from J, with 17 bases between. From germline, CDR1 is KGHSH and CDR2 LQKENI. CDR3 amino acids: CASSPAGGGGNNEQFF. Here the CDR3 DNA reads TGTGCCAGCTCACCCGCCGGAGGGGGGGGTAACAATGAGCAGTTCTTC.

This chain joins TRBV6-2 or TRBV6-3 and TRBJ1-1; D call uncertain. Looked up from germline, CDR1 is MNHEY and CDR2 is SVGEGT. Trimming pared 2 bases from V and 4 bases from J, leaving 11 bases between. The CDR3 runs to 14 residues. In nucleotides, the CDR3 is TGTGCCAGCAGTTACCAAGGTGGGAGCACTGAAGCTTTCTTT. This gives the protein CASSYQGGSTEAFF.

This sequence joins TRBV5-8 and TRBJ2-5; TRBD2 agrees at 9 bases. J gave up 4 bases and V 0 bases, and 4 bases lay outside the gene matches. The CDR3 extends over 15 amino acids. The germline V gene encodes CDR1 SGHTS and CDR2 YDEGEE. The CDR3: CASSLDLAGSETQYF. The CDR3 DNA is TGTGCCAGCAGCTTGGATCTAGCGGGATCAGAGACCCAGTACTTC.

The chain combines TRBV2 with TRBJ2-7; D is undetermined. Looked up from germline, CDR1 is SNHLY and CDR2 is FYNNEI. V was trimmed by 9 bases and J by 5 bases, leaving 11 bases between them. The CDR3 length is 11 residues. This CDR3 is CASRFLNEQYF. CDR3 nucleotide sequence: TGTGCCAGTAGATTCCTTAACGAGCAGTACTTC.

This chain joins TRBV5-4 and TRBJ2-1; 7 nucleotides agree with TRBD2. Germline V CDR1 and CDR2: SGHNT, YYREEE (reference sequence). Losses at the gene ends were 2 bases for V and 6 bases for J; bases not matched to a gene: 11. This CDR3 comprises 16 residues. The CDR3 coding sequence is TGTGCCAGCAGCTTTAAAGGGCTAGCGGTTGCCAATGAGCAGTTCTTC. It yields the protein CASSFKGLAVANEQFF.

The chain joins TRBV6-2 or TRBV6-3 to TRBJ1-5; 7 nucleotides line up with TRBD1. J lost 1 base, V lost 2 bases, and 5 bases had no gene match. The CDR3 sequence is 16 residues long. From germline, CDR1 is MNHEY and CDR2 SVGEGT. In DNA, the CDR3 is TGTGCCAGCAGTTACCCCCCAGGGGGGAGCAATCAGCCCCAGCATTTT. Protein sequence: CASSYPPGGSNQPQHF.

V usage is TRBV28 and J usage is TRBJ2-7; D is possibly TRBD1 (5 bases). The germline V gene has CDR1 MDHEN and CDR2 SYDVKM. V lost 6 bases, J lost 0 bases, and 15 bases lay in between. This CDR3 has 15 amino acids. The CDR3 loop is CASRIQGERSYEQYF. Here the CDR3 DNA reads TGTGCCAGCAGAATCCAAGGGGAACGCTCCTACGAGCAGTACTTC.

This clone has only a few counts. V usage is TRBV18 and J usage is TRBJ2-7, with D possibly TRBD2 on 5 matching bases. From germline, CDR1 is KGHSH and CDR2 LQKENI. V lost 6 bases, J lost 5 bases, and 11 bases lay in between. This CDR3 is 12 amino acids long. DNA of the CDR3: TGTGCCAGCTCGCCGGGGATTCACGAGCAGTACTTC. The encoded protein is CASSPGIHEQYF.

The gene calls are TRBV2 and TRBJ1-2; no clear D gene. Between the trimmed V and J ends, which lost 6 bases and 6 bases, there was a span of 11 bases. There are 12 residues in the CDR3. Germline V gene sequence: CDR1 SNHLY, CDR2 FYNNEI. The DNA of the CDR3 is TGTGCCAGCAGCTGGGGAGCCAATGGCTACACCTTC. The encoded protein is CASSWGANGYTF.